This TCR beta chain emerged from a study of T cells in localized non-small cell lung cancer. Worth noting for this clone: The target antigen is unknown.

Findings and limits, study-wide: For the top 100 tumor clones, a median about 56 also appeared in adjacent lung. Uninvolved adjacent lung showed higher T cell clonality than tumor.

The table came from immunoSEQ multiplex PCR; TCRdb's copy has only in-frame clones and leaves some out. The table lists around 35,000 clones, around 88% of them singletons. The sequencing used peripheral blood, collected before any cancer treatment. The TCR comes from a woman aged 35-75 years with stage I lung adenocarcinoma.

CDR3 nucleotides: TGCAGCGTTCGTCCGAGGGAGGGGCAGCCCCAGCATTTT. Protein: CSVRPREGQPQHF. The chain uses TRBV29-1 and TRBJ1-5; possible D gene TRBD1, 5 bases. The CDR3 is 13 amino acids. Trimming left V 5 bases short and J 7 bases short, with 15 bases between. CDR1 is SQVTM and CDR2 is ANQGSEA in the germline V gene.